This TCR beta chain was recorded in a study of blood T cell repertoires in COVID-19 (dated by TCRdb to 2020 to 2021). With regard to the full study: Samples covering the acute and convalescent phases of COVID-19 were provided by collaborators in the United States, Italy and Spain. Samples were obtained from the ongoing ImmuneRACE study (first 160 participants) and from over a thousand subjects provided by 6 global collaborators. The sample metadata nearly always contained a de-identified subject ID, COVID-19 status, age in years and sex. The repertoires were made available in a free public database intended to serve as a resource for research on the immune response to SARS-CoV-2. Where available, HLA class I and class II types were obtained from metadata supplied by the sample provider rather than from assay-based typing. The material from the prospective study consisted of cDNA or gDNA derived from T cells, B-cell-depleted T cells, or PBMCs. Subjects who had been exposed to COVID-19, were actively infected with it, or had recovered from it provided the deeply sampled blood TCRbeta repertoires that made up the dataset.

Points the paper makes about the study in general: The amount of clinical and demographic metadata varied by source and participant and was provided uncurated.

TCRbeta CDR3 regions were amplified from genomic DNA using the immunoSEQ Assay, a bias-controlled multiplex PCR. The paper's processing steps were these. The number of nucleated cells in each sample was estimated from the amplification of reference gene primers within the assay. Sequence reads were collapsed and filtered to measure the absolute abundance of every unique TCRbeta CDR3 rearrangement. For each sample, productive Simpson clonality was calculated as the square root of Simpson's diversity index across productive rearrangements. The table was pulled from immuneACCESS by TCRdb, which kept in-frame rearrangements only. Such tables lose some clones; where checked, under half of the loss comes from unresolved V genes, and the rest has no known cause. V, J and clone size derive from that table, while D and trimming were established from the DNA sequence. The sample table contains about 190,000 clones; only one count was recorded for approximately 73% of them. Jointly, the top ten make up 17% of the sample.

Remarks on this clone: Its specific antigen is unknown. Base qualities are not recorded, but no much larger clone differs from it by a single base.

Participants in the prospective study were aged roughly 18 to 90 years, lived in 20 to 30 United States geographic areas, and enrolled through a virtual design. Cohort assignment in the prospective study relied on participant-reported clinical history from a screening survey and a study questionnaire. Mobile phlebotomists in the prospective study collected whole blood, serum and a nasopharyngeal or oropharyngeal swab from every participant. Additional blood draws and questionnaires over a roughly two-month period could optionally be provided by prospective study participants. Prospective study blood samples were shipped either frozen or at room temperature before DNA extraction. V has 0 bases trimmed and J has 8 bases trimmed; junction bases matching no gene number 9. The CDR3 runs 15 residues from the cysteine to the phenylalanine. The entry retains the CDR3 DNA only, 45 bases that are in frame from base 1. The germline V gene (reference sequence) sets CDR1 to LGHDT and CDR2 to YNNKEL.

The sample taken for sequencing was PBMCs or T cells enriched from blood (not recorded which). The sequence joins TRBV3-1 (or the pseudogene TRBV3-2) to TRBJ1-2, with 7 junctional bases fitting TRBD1. The sequence was collected from a woman between 50 and 59 years old with acute COVID-19. The nucleotide sequence reads TGTGCCAGCAGCCAAGATCGGGGACAGTGGGGAGGCTACACCTTC. This yields the protein CASSQDRGQWGGYTF.